This TCR beta chain derives from a study of blood T cell repertoires in COVID-19. Trimming took 4 bases from V and 8 from J; bases not matched to a gene: 13. The germline V gene encodes CDR1 LNHDA and CDR2 SQIVND (reference sequence). This CDR3 spans 15 amino acids. Clinical history as reported by participants underpinned cohort assignment. Produced via immunoSEQ multiplex PCR; TCRdb's table is partial and in-frame only. The table has 130,000 to 150,000 clones, about 83% seen once. This chain links TRBV19 with TRBJ1-2; 7 positions match TRBD1. Sequenced input: PBMCs or T cells enriched from blood (not recorded which). This TCR was recovered from a woman in her forties or fifties who had been exposed to COVID-19. CDR3 nucleotide sequence: TGTGCCAGTAGTACTTTCGGACAGGCCGCCGGGGGCTACACCTTC. It translates to CASSTFGQAAGGYTF.